The 15 T cell receptor beta chains below come from one sample, sequenced in a study of tissue T cells after allogeneic stem cell transplantation. The time point: mouse harvest day 7 after allogeneic transplant. Each mouse received 10^7 T-cell-depleted marrow cells plus 10^6 splenic CD5+ T cells by tail vein. Using immunoSEQ multiplex PCR, the repertoire was profiled, and TCRdb retains in-frame clones only, with some absent. The top ten clones hold under 2% of a sample with more than 10,000 clones, more than 30% of them seen once. Sequenced material: skin. These TCRs come from a female BALB/c mouse given C57BL/6 T cells with graft-versus-host disease after an allogeneic hematopoietic cell transplant.

The table lists this clone with a few counts. Mouse names are used for the genes. The DNA ends 1 residue before the CDR3 does, and the rest of the CDR3 is filled in from the germline J gene. J is TRBJ1-3 and V is TRBV26; D may be TRBD1 (6 bases). Germline V gene sequence: CDR1 KGHPV, CDR2 FQNQEV (reference sequence). The V end lost 4 bases, the J end lost 4 bases, and 11 bases lay between the germline ends. The CDR3 spans 14 residues. The covered CDR3 bases are TGTGCCAGCAGTCCGGGGGCGAGAGGAAATACGCTCTAT. Translated, it gives CASSPGARGNTLY. The full CDR3 sequence reads CASSPGARGNTLYF.

To note about this clone: Gene labels here are mouse ones. With the read ending 1 residue before the CDR3 end, the germline J gene is used to fill in that end. The genes are TRBV26 and TRBJ1-3; D is unresolved. Germline values: CDR1 KGHPV, CDR2 FQNQEV (reference sequence). The CDR3 covers 14 residues. Trimming took off 1 base at V and 2 bases at J, with 6 bases between the two ends. The CDR3 is CASSLYGAGNTLYF. The sequenced CDR3 bases are TGTGCCAGCAGTCTGTATGGGGCTGGAAATACGCTCTAT.

Concerning this clone: Germline and genes: mouse. The CDR3 is cut off 1 residue early in the read; its end comes from the germline J gene. The chain uses TRBV26 and TRBJ2-4; a possible D gene is TRBD2 (6 bases). V lost 3 bases to trimming and J lost 0 bases, with 7 bases between them. The CDR3 loop spans 14 amino acids. Germline lookup yields CDR1 KGHPV and CDR2 FQNQEV (reference sequence). This CDR3 is CASSLLGSQNTLYF. The DNA read from the CDR3 is TGTGCCAGCAGTCTACTGGGTAGTCAAAACACCTTGTAC.

The table lists this clone with a few counts. Gene names are mouse gene names. With the read ending 1 residue before the CDR3 end, the germline J gene is used to fill in that end. The chain employs TRBV3 and TRBJ2-5, with 7 bases matching TRBD1. J was trimmed by 0 bases and V by 3 bases; bases with no gene match: 6. The CDR3 has 16 residues. The V gene's germline CDR1 is SNHLY and CDR2 FYNGKV (reference sequence). The CDR3 loop is CASSFLRQGNQDTQYF. Partial CDR3 DNA: TGTGCCAGCAGCTTCCTTCGACAGGGCAACCAAGACACCCAGTAC.

On this clone itself: Any gene name here is a mouse gene name. The DNA read from the CDR3 is TGTGCCAGCAGTCTGTCGAGGAATTCGCCCCTCTAC. Encoded protein: CASSLSRNSPLY. The CDR3 in its entirety is CASSLSRNSPLYF. V and J are TRBV26 and TRBJ1-6; no clear D. The CDR3 goes on 1 residue after the read ends, and that part is filled in from the germline J gene. TRBJ1-6 is flagged as an ORF with uncertain function. Germline CDR1 and CDR2: KGHPV and FQNQEV (reference sequence). The CDR3 extends over 13 amino acids. The germline V and J ends were trimmed by 0 bases and 7 bases, with 4 bases remaining between them.

This clone is medium-sized. The genes are named according to mouse. The read gets to within 1 residue of the CDR3 end, and the germline J gene fills in the rest. The same CDR3 arises from other DNA sequences in this sample as well. V is TRBV26 and J is TRBJ1-3, with D hard to call. V lost 6 bases and J 0 bases, leaving 9 bases between the germline ends. CDR3 length: 14 amino acids. Germline CDR1 reads KGHPV; CDR2 reads FQNQEV (reference sequence). The CDR3 sequence is CASSPQNSGNTLYF. Partial CDR3 DNA: TGTGCCAGCAGCCCCCAAAATTCTGGAAATACGCTCTAT.

This clone turned up a few times. The gene symbols are mouse symbols. The CDR3 is cut off 1 residue early in the read; its end comes from the germline J gene. The genes are TRBV3 and TRBJ1-5; D ambiguous. The CDR3 runs 13 residues. With 1 base removed from V and 4 bases from J, the gap between germline ends came to 5 bases. Germline-derived CDR1 and CDR2 are SNHLY and FYNGKV (reference sequence). The CDR3 bases that were read are TGTGCCAGCAGCTTAGAGCGAAACCAGGCTCCGCTT. It yields the protein CASSLERNQAPL. The complete CDR3 reads CASSLERNQAPLF.

Concerning this clone itself: The gene symbols are mouse symbols. CDR3 DNA, as far as it was read: TGTGCCAGCAGCAGGACAGGGCCCGAAAGATTATTT. Protein: CASSRTGPERLF. The whole CDR3 protein reads CASSRTGPERLFF. This chain uses TRBV13-1 with TRBJ1-4; 8 nucleotides agree with TRBD1. The read falls 1 residue short of the CDR3 end, and the missing part is taken from the germline J gene. Trimming took 5 bases from V and 7 from J; bases not matched to a gene: 4. The CDR3 consists of 13 residues. Germline loops: CDR1 NSHNY, CDR2 SYGAGN.

This clone is medium-sized. Gene and germline names: mouse. The read finishes 1 residue shy of the CDR3 end, and the germline J gene is used to complete it. V is TRBV22 and J is TRBJ2-7; the D call of TRBD1 is as the table states it, not checked on the DNA. TRBV22 is reported as a pseudogene. The CDR3 loop spans 12 amino acids. This CDR3 reads CASSEGQYEQYF. The covered CDR3 bases are TGTGCCAGCAGCGAGGGACAGTATGAACAGTAC.

With regard to this clone: Gene names and germline match the mouse. The DNA ends 1 residue before the CDR3 does, and the rest of the CDR3 is filled in from the germline J gene. V and J are TRBV26 and TRBJ1-3, with unresolved D. The V end was cut by 2 bases, the J end by 2 bases, with 7 bases between. Germline-derived CDR1 and CDR2 are KGHPV and FQNQEV (reference sequence). The CDR3 loop spans 14 amino acids. The CDR3 sequence is CASSLKGTGNTLYF. CDR3 bases read: TGTGCCAGCAGTCTGAAGGGCACTGGAAATACGCTCTAT.

About this clone itself: The gene names given are mouse names. The read comes to an end 1 residue before the CDR3 does, leaving the germline J gene to fill in the end. The gene calls are TRBV12-1 and TRBJ2-2; 9 bases line up with TRBD2. This CDR3 is 15 amino acids long. Trimming removed 2 bases from V and 3 bases from J; junction bases left unmatched: 3. Germline loops: CDR1 SGHSN, CDR2 HYEKVE. The CDR3 is CASSPLGGDTGQLYF. Incomplete CDR3 DNA: TGTGCCAGCTCTCCACTGGGGGGAGACACCGGGCAGCTCTAC.

As concerns this clone: The germline and genes are mouse ones. The read comes to an end 1 residue before the CDR3 does, leaving the germline J gene to fill in the end. The chain combines TRBV12-2 with TRBJ2-5, with D perhaps TRBD1 or TRBD2 (5 bases each). The V end was cut by 0 bases, the J end by 6 bases, with 6 bases between. Germline V gene sequence: CDR1 SGHLS, CDR2 HYDKME. The CDR3 is 12 residues long. Here the CDR3 reads CASSLGGDTQYF. Incomplete CDR3 DNA: TGTGCCAGCTCTCTCGGGGGTGACACCCAGTAC.

To note about this clone: Gene names follow the mouse nomenclature. The read finishes 1 residue shy of the CDR3 end, and the germline J gene is used to complete it. The rearrangement uses TRBV1 and TRBJ1-4, with 8 bases aligning to TRBD1. V was clipped by 0 bases and J by 5 bases; unmatched bases: 5. The CDR3 consists of 16 residues. Germline V gives CDR1 NSQYPW, CDR2 LRSPGD (reference sequence). The CDR3 is CTCSADNRGRNERLFF. The part of the CDR3 DNA that was read is TGCACCTGCAGTGCAGATAACAGGGGGAGAAACGAAAGATTATTT.

A note on this clone: These gene names are mouse names. The read ends 1 residue before the CDR3 terminus; that terminus is restored from the germline J gene. The chain employs TRBV26 and TRBJ1-4; no clear D gene. The CDR3 is 12 amino acids. Germline V gene sequence: CDR1 KGHPV, CDR2 FQNQEV (reference sequence). Trimming left V 2 bases short and J 6 bases short, with 4 bases between. The CDR3: CASSLEHERLFF. The sequenced part of the CDR3 DNA is TGTGCCAGCAGTCTGGAACACGAAAGATTATTT.

Note on this clone: The genes and germline here are from mouse. The sequenced fragment ends 1 residue before the CDR3 boundary, so the rest is inferred from the germline J gene. The V call is TRBV12-1, the J call TRBJ2-1; 13 bases are a match to TRBD2. With V trimmed by 4 bases and J by 3 bases, 5 bases remained unmatched. Germline CDR1 SGHSN, CDR2 HYEKVE. The CDR3 is 16 residues long. The CDR3 spells CASSPGLGGVYAEQFF. The DNA read from the CDR3 is TGTGCCAGCTCGCCGGGACTGGGGGGGGTCTATGCTGAGCAGTTC.